This T cell receptor (beta chain) was profiled in a study of T cells in Graves' hyperthyroidism and ophthalmopathy. On the study more broadly: Peripheral blood draws took place at initial diagnosis, ahead of any treatment. Study-level results: The model anticipated ophthalmopathy a median about six months pre-onset.

TCR beta CDR3 region amplification was performed from RNA transcripts. First-round RT-PCR with HTBI primers amplified the TCR CDR3 region. One entry per CDR3 protein, called by TCRdb with MiXCR from the multiplex PCR reads. The table shows approximately 400,000 distinct CDR3 sequences, with about 15% occurring only once. This clonotype came up a few times. Its antigen remains unidentified. Hyperthyroidism had been newly diagnosed in patients aged 18 to 65, and its duration was under 2 months. The study based diagnoses on clinical symptoms, serum thyroxine and TRAb, thyroid ultrasound and orbital computed tomography. This CDR3 has 16 residues. Trimming removed 4 bases from V and 4 bases from J; junction bases left unmatched: 9. The V gene's germline CDR1 is SGHVS and CDR2 FQNEAQ.

The specimen was blood. This TCR was recovered from a woman younger than 30 with Graves' hyperthyroidism. V and J are TRBV7-8 and TRBJ2-2, with TRBD2 identical over 7 bases. The CDR3 region has the DNA TGTGCCAGCAGCTCAGAACTAGCGCGACTCACCGGGGAGCTGTTTTTT. It specifies CASSSELARLTGELFF.